A single sample is the source of the 9 T cell receptor beta chains below, sequenced in a study of blood T cells in healthy people across ages. Using a J-beta primer mix together with a sample-barcoded 5' primer, a second PCR was run for about 6 to 11 cycles. Using its own MiXCR run on the 5' RACE reads, TCRdb lists one record per CDR3 protein. The sample carries 650,000 to 800,000 distinct CDR3 sequences, approximately 52% recorded once. Sequencing used blood. The receptors here all came from a woman of 80 years or more in good health.

This clonotype was recorded many times. The genes are TRBV10-3 and TRBJ2-1, with 7 bases lining up with TRBD2. The CDR3 runs 13 residues. J lost 2 bases, V lost 10 bases, and 5 bases had no gene match. CDR1 ENHRY and CDR2 SYGVKD come from the germline V gene. CDR3 nucleotides: TGTGCCACCGCGGGGGAAACCTACAATGAGCAGTTCTTC. Encoded protein: CATAGETYNEQFF.

Ten or more counts support this clonotype. CDR3 DNA sequence: TGTGCCAGCAGCTTGGTCGGCGGTTCTAGCACAGATACGCAGTATTTT. This sequence encodes CASSLVGGSSTDTQYF. The gene calls are TRBV5-8 and TRBJ2-3; D gene unclear. Trimming took off 0 bases at V and 0 bases at J, with 11 bases between the two ends. Germline V gene lookup returns CDR1 SGHTS and CDR2 YDEGEE. This CDR3 contains 16 residues.

The sample holds many counts of this clonotype. This sequence joins TRBV5-1 and TRBJ2-3; maybe TRBD1 (6 bases). CDR3 length: 13 residues. Germline V gene lookup returns CDR1 SGHRS and CDR2 YFSETQ. The V end was cut by 4 bases, the J end by 5 bases, with 11 bases between. CDR3 sequence: CASSATGIDTQYF. In DNA form, the CDR3 reads TGCGCCAGCAGCGCGACAGGAATAGATACGCAGTATTTT.

This clonotype turned up a few times. CDR3 DNA: TGCGCCAGCATGATACTACCGGGACTAGCGGGAGGATATGAGCAGTTCTTC. It is translated as CASMILPGLAGGYEQFF. The rearrangement uses TRBV5-1 and TRBJ2-1, with 15 bases that match TRBD2. The CDR3 extends over 17 amino acids. The V segment lost 6 bases and the J segment 8 bases; nucleotides outside the gene matches: 12. Germline lookup yields CDR1 SGHRS and CDR2 YFSETQ.

The chain has TRBV29-1 and TRBJ2-5; D is undetermined. This CDR3 is 12 amino acids long. Germline CDR1 is SQVTM and CDR2 is ANQGSEA. The V end lost 8 bases, the J end lost 6 bases, and 16 bases lay between the germline ends. The CDR3 region has the DNA TGCAGCACCTACGGGCCCGGTCAGACCCAGTACTTC. It is translated as CSTYGPGQTQYF.

This chain uses TRBV21-1 with TRBJ2-5; the listed D gene, TRBD1, was not tested against the DNA. TRBV21-1 is designated a pseudogene. CDR3 size: 15 residues. CDR3: CASRTARDRGETQYF. The CDR3 DNA sequence: TGTGCCAGCAGAACCGCCCGGGACAGGGGAGAGACCCAGTACTTC.

The chain combines TRBV5-1 with TRBJ2-1, with D possibly matching TRBD1 (6 bases). Germline V CDR1 and CDR2: SGHRS, YFSETQ. V dropped 1 base and J dropped 8 bases, with 10 bases sitting between them. The CDR3 runs to 13 residues. CDR3 DNA: TGCGCCAGCAGCTTGACAGGGATCGATGAGCAGTTCTTC. The encoded protein is CASSLTGIDEQFF.

This clonotype was seen ten or more times. The rearrangement joins TRBV5-1 to TRBJ2-5; possibly TRBD2 for D (5 bases). This CDR3 has 13 amino acids. V lost 4 bases to trimming and J lost 6 bases, with 13 bases between them. Germline CDR1 is SGHRS and CDR2 is YFSETQ. The CDR3 here is CASSPDYRQTQYF. The CDR3 DNA is TGCGCCAGCAGCCCTGACTATCGCCAGACCCAGTACTTC.

This clonotype was recorded many times. The CDR3 loop is CASSILAEGYNEQFF. DNA of the CDR3: TGTGCCAGCAGTATACTAGCGGAAGGCTACAATGAGCAGTTCTTC. The chain has TRBV6-2 or TRBV6-3 and TRBJ2-1; 8 nucleotides agree with TRBD2. CDR3 size: 15 residues. The V gene end was trimmed by 5 bases and the J gene end by 3 bases; junction bases not matched to a gene: 6. The germline V gene has CDR1 MNHEY and CDR2 SVGEGT.